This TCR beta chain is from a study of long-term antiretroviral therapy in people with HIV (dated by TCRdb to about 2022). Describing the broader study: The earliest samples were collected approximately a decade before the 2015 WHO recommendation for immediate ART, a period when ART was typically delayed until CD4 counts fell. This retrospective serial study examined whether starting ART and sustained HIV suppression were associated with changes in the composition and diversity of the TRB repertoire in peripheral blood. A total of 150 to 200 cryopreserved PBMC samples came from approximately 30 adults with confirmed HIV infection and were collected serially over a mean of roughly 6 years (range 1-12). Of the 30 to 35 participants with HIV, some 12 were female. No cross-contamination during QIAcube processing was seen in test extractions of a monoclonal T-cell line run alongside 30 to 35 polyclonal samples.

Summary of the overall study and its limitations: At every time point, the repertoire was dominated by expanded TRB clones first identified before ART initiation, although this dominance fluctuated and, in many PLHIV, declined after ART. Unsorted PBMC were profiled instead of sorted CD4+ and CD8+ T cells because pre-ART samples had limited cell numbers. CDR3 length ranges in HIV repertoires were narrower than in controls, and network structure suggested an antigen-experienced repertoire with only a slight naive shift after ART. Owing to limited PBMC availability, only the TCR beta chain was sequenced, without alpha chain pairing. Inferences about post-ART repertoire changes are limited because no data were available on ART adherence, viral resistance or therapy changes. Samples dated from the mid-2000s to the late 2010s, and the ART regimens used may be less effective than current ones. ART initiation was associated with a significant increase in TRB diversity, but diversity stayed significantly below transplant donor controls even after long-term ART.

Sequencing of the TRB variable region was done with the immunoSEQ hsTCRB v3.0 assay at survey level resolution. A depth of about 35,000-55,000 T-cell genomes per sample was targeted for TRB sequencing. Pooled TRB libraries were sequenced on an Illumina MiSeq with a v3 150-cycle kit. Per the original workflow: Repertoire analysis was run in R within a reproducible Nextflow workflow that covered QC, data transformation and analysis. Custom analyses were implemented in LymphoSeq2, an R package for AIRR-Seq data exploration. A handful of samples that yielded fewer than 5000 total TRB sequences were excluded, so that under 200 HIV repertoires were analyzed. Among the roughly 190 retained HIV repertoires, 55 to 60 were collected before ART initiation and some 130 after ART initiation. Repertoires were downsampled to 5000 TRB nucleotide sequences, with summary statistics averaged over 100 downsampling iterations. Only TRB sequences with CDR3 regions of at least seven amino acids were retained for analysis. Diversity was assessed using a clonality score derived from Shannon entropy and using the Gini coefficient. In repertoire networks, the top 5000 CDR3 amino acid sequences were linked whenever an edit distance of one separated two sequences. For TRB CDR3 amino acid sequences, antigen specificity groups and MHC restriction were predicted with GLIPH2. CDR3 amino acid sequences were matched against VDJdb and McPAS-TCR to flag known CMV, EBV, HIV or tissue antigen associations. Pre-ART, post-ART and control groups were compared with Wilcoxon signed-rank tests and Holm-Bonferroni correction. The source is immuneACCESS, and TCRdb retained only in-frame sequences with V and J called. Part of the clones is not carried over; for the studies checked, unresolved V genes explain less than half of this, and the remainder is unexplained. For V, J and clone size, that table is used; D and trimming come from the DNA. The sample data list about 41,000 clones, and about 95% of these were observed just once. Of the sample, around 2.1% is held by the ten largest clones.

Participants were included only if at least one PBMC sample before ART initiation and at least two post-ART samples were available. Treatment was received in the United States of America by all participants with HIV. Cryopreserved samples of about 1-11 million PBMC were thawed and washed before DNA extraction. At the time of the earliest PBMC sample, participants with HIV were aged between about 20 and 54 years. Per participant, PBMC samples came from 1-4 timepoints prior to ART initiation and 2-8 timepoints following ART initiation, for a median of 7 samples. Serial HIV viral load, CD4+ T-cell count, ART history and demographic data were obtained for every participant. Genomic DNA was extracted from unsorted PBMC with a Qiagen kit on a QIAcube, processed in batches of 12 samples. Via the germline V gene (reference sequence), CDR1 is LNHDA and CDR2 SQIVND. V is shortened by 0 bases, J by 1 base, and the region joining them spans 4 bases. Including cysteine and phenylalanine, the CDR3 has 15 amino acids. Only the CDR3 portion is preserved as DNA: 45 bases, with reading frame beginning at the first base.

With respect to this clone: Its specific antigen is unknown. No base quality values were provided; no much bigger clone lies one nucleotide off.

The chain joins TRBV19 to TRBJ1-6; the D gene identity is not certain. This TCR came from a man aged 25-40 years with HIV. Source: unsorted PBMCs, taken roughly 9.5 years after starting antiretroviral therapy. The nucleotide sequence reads TGTGCCAGTAGTATAGATGCTTCCTATAATTCACCCCTCCACTTT. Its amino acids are CASSIDASYNSPLHF.